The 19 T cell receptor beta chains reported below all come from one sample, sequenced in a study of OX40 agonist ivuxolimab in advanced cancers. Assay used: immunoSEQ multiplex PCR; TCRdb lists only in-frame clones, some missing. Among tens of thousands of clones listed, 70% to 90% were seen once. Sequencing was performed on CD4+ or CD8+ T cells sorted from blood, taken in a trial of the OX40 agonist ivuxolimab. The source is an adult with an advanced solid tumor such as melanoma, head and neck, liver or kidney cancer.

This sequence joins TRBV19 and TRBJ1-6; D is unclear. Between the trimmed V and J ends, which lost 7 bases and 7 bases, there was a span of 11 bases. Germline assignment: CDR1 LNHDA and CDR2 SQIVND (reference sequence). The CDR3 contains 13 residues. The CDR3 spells CASTITQNSPLHF. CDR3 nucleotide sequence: TGTGCCAGTACCATCACTCAAAATTCACCCCTCCACTTT. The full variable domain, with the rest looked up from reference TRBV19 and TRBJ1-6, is DGGITQSPKYLFRKEGQNVTLSCEQNLNHDAMYWYRQDPGQGLRLIYYSQIVNDFQKGDIAEGYSVSREKKESFPLTVTSAQKNPTAFYLCASTITQNSPLHFGNGTRLTVT.

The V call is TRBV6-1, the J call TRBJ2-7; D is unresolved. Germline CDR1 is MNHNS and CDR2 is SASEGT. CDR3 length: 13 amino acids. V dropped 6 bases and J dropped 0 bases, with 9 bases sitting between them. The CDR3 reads CASRAPSSYEQYF. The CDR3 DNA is TGTGCCAGCAGAGCGCCGAGCTCCTACGAGCAGTACTTC.

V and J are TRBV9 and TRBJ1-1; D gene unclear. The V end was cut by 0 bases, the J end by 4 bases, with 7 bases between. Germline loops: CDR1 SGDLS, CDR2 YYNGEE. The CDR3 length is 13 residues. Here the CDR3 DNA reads TGTGCCAGCAGCGTAGGCGTAGGCACTGAAGCTTTCTTT. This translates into CASSVGVGTEAFF.

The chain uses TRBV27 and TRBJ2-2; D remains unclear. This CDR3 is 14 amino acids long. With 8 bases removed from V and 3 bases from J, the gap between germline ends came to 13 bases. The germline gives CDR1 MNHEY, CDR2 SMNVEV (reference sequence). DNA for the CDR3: TGTGCCAGCGGGGAACGGATACACACCGGGGAGCTGTTTTTT. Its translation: CASGERIHTGELFF.

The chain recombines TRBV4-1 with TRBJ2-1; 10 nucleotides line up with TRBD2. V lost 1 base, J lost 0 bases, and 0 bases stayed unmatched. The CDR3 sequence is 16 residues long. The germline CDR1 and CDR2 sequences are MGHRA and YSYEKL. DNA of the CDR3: TGCGCCAGCAGCCAAGGACTAGCGGGCTCCTACAATGAGCAGTTCTTC. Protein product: CASSQGLAGSYNEQFF.

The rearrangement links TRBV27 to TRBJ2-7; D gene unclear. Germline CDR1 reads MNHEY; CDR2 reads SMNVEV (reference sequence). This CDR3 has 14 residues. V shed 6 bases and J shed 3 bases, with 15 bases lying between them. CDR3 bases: TGTGCCAGCAGGGGTACTCCCAGAGTCTACGAGCAGTACTTC. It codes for CASRGTPRVYEQYF.

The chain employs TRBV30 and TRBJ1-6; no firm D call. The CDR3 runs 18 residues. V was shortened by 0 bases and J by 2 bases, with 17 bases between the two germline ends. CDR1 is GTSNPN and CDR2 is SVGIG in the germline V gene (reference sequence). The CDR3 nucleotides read TGTGCCTGGAGTGTGGATTCGTGGAGGTCTCCCTATAATTCACCCCTCCACTTT. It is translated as CAWSVDSWRSPYNSPLHF. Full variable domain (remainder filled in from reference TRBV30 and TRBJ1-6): SQTIHQWPATLVQPVGSPLSLECTVEGTSNPNLYWYRQAAGRGLQLLFYSVGIGQISSEVPQNLSASRPQDRQFILSSKKLLLSDSGFYLCAWSVDSWRSPYNSPLHFGNGTRLTVT.

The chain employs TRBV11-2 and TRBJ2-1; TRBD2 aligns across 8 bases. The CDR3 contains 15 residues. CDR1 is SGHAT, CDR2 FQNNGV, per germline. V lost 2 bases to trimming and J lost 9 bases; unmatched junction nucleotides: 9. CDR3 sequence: CASSLWVAGPSEQFF. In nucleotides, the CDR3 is TGTGCCAGCAGCTTATGGGTAGCGGGACCTAGTGAGCAGTTCTTC.

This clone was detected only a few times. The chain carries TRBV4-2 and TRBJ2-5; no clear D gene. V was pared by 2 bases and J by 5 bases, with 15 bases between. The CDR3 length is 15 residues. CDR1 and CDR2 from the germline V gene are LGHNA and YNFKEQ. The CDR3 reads CASSQIQSAWETQYF. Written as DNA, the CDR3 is TGTGCCAGCAGCCAAATCCAGAGTGCGTGGGAGACCCAGTACTTC.

The CDR3 sequence is CSVRGLARTYEQYF. Here the CDR3 DNA reads TGCAGCGTTCGGGGACTAGCGCGGACCTACGAGCAGTACTTC. The chain uses TRBV29-1 and TRBJ2-7, with 10 bases fitting TRBD2. CDR3 length: 14 amino acids. V dropped 5 bases and J dropped 2; count of bases not matched to a gene: 6. Germline V gene sequence: CDR1 SQVTM, CDR2 ANQGSEA.

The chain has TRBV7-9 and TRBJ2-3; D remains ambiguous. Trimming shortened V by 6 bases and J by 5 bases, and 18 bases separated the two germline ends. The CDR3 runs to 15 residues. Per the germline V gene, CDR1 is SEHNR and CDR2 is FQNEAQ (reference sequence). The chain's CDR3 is CASSGLIGMGDTQYF. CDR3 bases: TGTGCCAGCAGTGGTTTAATAGGGATGGGAGATACGCAGTATTTT.

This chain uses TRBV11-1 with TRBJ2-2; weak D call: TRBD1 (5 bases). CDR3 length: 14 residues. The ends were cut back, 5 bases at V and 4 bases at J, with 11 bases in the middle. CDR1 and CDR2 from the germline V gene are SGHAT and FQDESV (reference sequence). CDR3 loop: CASSPGRRTGELFF. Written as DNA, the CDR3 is TGTGCCAGCAGCCCAGGGCGCCGCACCGGGGAGCTGTTTTTT. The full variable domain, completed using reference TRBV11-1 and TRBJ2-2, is EAEVAQSPRYKITEKSQAVAFWCDPISGHATLYWYRQILGQGPELLVQFQDESVVDDSQLPKDRFSAERLKGVDSTLKIQPAELGDSAMYLCASSPGRRTGELFFGEGSRLTVL.

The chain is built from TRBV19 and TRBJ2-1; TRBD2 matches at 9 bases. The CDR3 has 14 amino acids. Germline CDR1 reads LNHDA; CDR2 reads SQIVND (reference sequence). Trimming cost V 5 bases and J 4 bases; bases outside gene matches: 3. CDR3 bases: TGTGCCAGTAGTCGGCGGGAGGGGTACAATGAGCAGTTCTTC. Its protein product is CASSRREGYNEQFF.

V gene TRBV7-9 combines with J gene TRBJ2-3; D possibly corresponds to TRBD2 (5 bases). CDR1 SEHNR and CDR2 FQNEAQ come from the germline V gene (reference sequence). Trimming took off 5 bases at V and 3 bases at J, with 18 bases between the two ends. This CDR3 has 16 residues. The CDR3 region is CASSVRGARATDTQYF. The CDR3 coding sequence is TGTGCCAGCAGCGTAAGAGGCGCGAGGGCTACAGATACGCAGTATTTT.

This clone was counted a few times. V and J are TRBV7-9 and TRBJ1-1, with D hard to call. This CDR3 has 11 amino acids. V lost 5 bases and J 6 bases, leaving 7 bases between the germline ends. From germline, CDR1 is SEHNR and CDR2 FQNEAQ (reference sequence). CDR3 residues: CASSQLPEAFF. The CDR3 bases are TGTGCCAGCAGCCAGTTACCTGAAGCTTTCTTT.

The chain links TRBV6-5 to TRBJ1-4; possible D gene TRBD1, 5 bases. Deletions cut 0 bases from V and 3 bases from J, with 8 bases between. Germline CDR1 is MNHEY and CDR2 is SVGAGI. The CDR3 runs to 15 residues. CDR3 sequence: CASSYSGGANEKLFF. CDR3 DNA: TGTGCCAGCAGTTACTCTGGGGGGGCTAATGAAAAACTGTTTTTT.

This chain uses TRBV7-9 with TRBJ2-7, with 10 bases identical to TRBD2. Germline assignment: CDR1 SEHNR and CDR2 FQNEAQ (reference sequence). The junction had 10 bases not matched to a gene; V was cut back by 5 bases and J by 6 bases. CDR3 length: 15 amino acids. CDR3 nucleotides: TGTGCCAGCAGCAGCCGAGGGACTAGCGTTGGCGAGCAGTACTTC. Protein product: CASSSRGTSVGEQYF.

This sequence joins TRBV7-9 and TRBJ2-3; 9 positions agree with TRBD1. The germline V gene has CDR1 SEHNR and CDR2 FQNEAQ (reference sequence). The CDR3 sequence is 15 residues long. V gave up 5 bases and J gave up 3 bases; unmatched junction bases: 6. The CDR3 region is CASSQGQGFTDTQYF. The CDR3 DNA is TGTGCCAGCAGCCAGGGACAGGGATTTACAGATACGCAGTATTTT. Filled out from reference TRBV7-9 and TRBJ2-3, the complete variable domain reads DTGVSQNPRHKITKRGQNVTFRCDPISEHNRLYWYRQTLGQGPEFLTYFQNEAQLEKSRLLSDRFSAERPKGSFSTLEIQRTEQGDSAMYLCASSQGQGFTDTQYFGPGTRLTVL.

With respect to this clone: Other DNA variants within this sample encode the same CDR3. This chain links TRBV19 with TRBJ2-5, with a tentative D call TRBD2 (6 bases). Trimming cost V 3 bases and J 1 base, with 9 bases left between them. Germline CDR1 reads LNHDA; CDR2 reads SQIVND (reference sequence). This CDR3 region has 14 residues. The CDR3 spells CASSIGRGQETQYF. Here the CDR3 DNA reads TGTGCCAGTAGTATCGGGAGAGGCCAAGAGACCCAGTACTTC.